These 27 T cell receptor beta chains share one sample of origin, sequenced in a study of control samples from healthy donors and cancer patients. The repertoire was sequenced with immunoSEQ multiplex PCR; TCRdb's copy has only in-frame clones and lacks some. In the table there are 150,000 or so clones, 93% of which are singletons. Sequencing input: blood. Receptors originate from a man aged 18 to 35 in good health.

The V and J genes are TRBV7-9 and TRBJ1-1, with TRBD1 as a possible D gene (5 bases). V lost 6 bases, J lost 4 bases, and 12 bases lay in between. Germline V gene sequence: CDR1 SEHNR, CDR2 FQNEAQ (reference sequence). This CDR3 spans 13 amino acids. CDR3 protein: CASRQAGLTEAFF. The CDR3 bases are TGTGCCAGCAGACAAGCAGGGCTCACTGAAGCTTTCTTT.

The chain has TRBV13 and TRBJ2-7, with TRBD1 identical over 7 bases. This CDR3 has 15 residues. CDR1 is PRHDT, CDR2 FYEKMQ, per germline (reference sequence). With 1 base clipped from V and 5 bases from J, the junction kept 8 bases outside the gene matches. Written as DNA, the CDR3 is TGTGCCAGCAGCTTAGAACGGACAGGCACCGACGAGCAGTACTTC. It yields the protein CASSLERTGTDEQYF.

This clone was counted a single time. The V and J genes are TRBV19 and TRBJ1-2; no clear D. The CDR3 consists of 13 residues. V was pared by 7 bases and J by 9 bases, with 18 bases between. In germline, CDR1 is LNHDA, CDR2 SQIVND (reference sequence). CDR3 sequence (DNA): TGTGCCAGTAAGATCCAAGGTCTTGATAGCTACACCTTC. Amino acids: CASKIQGLDSYTF.

J is TRBJ1-5 and V is TRBV7-6; the D gene is possibly TRBD1 (5 bases). Trimming shortened V by 5 bases and J by 3 bases, and 14 bases separated the two germline ends. CDR3 length: 15 amino acids. CDR1 SGHVS and CDR2 FNYEAQ come from the germline V gene. The CDR3 loop is CASSQYKGLNQPQHF. The CDR3, as DNA: TGTGCCAGCAGCCAATACAAGGGGCTCAATCAGCCCCAGCATTTT.

In this sample, this clone turned up a few times. This CDR3 is CASSPGGELFF. The CDR3 region has the DNA TGTGCCAGCAGTCCCGGCGGGGAGCTGTTTTTT. The chain carries TRBV6-5 and TRBJ2-2; D unresolved. The CDR3 runs 11 residues. V dropped 5 bases and J dropped 7 bases, with 5 bases sitting between them. CDR1 is MNHEY and CDR2 is SVGAGI in the germline V gene.

This clone was picked up one time. The gene calls are TRBV6-5 and TRBJ1-3; D is uncertain. Trimming left V 6 bases short and J 4 bases short, with 10 bases between. Germline CDR1 is MNHEY and CDR2 is SVGAGI. There are 13 residues in the CDR3. The CDR3, as DNA: TGTGCCAGCAGGAGTAATTTCGGAAACACCATATATTTT. Protein sequence: CASRSNFGNTIYF.

The chain is built from TRBV5-1 and TRBJ2-7; D possibly corresponds to TRBD2 (5 bases). V dropped 1 base and J dropped 3 bases, with 14 bases sitting between them. Germline V gene sequence: CDR1 SGHRS, CDR2 YFSETQ. The CDR3 consists of 15 residues. CDR3 amino acids: CASSLTPGGVYEQYF. CDR3 coding DNA: TGCGCCAGCAGCTTGACCCCAGGAGGAGTCTACGAGCAGTACTTC.

There are a few counts of this clone. The chain recombines TRBV12-3 or TRBV12-4 with TRBJ1-2; possibly TRBD1 for D (6 bases). Between the trimmed V and J ends, which lost 5 bases and 14 bases, there was a span of 18 bases. The CDR3 consists of 12 residues. DNA of the CDR3: TGTGCCAGCAGTATCGACAGGTTCTTGAGGACCTTC. It codes for CASSIDRFLRTF.

On this clone: Other DNA sequences of this sample code for an identical CDR3. The chain uses TRBV27 and TRBJ1-2; tentatively, D is TRBD1 (6 bases). The germline gives CDR1 MNHEY, CDR2 SMNVEV (reference sequence). The CDR3 is 15 residues long. V lost 8 bases, J lost 7 bases, and 23 bases lay in between. Here the CDR3 reads CASLWGGGGLGGYTF. Written as DNA, the CDR3 is TGTGCCAGCTTATGGGGCGGGGGGGGCCTCGGTGGCTACACCTTC.

This chain links TRBV7-8 with TRBJ1-4; D is possibly TRBD1 (5 bases). Germline V gives CDR1 SGHVS, CDR2 FQNEAQ. CDR3 length equals 18 residues. The ends were cut back, 5 bases at V and 0 bases at J, with 19 bases in the middle. This CDR3 reads CASSPLSIMGATNEKLFF. In nucleotides, the CDR3 is TGTGCCAGCAGCCCTTTGTCAATTATGGGGGCAACTAATGAAAAACTGTTTTTT.

CDR3 residues: CASSLQGRAEAFF. The CDR3 DNA sequence: TGTGCCAGCAGCCTACAGGGGAGGGCTGAAGCTTTCTTT. J is TRBJ1-1 and V is TRBV13; the match to TRBD1 covers 7 bases. CDR3 length: 13 amino acids. The ends lost 5 bases at V and 6 bases at J; junction bases unmatched: 6. Germline lookup yields CDR1 PRHDT and CDR2 FYEKMQ (reference sequence).

This chain connects TRBV12-3 or TRBV12-4 to TRBJ2-3; D uncertain. The CDR3 has 13 residues. Trimming cost V 6 bases and J 0 bases, with 7 bases left between them. CDR3 bases: TGTGCCAGCAGCGCAACTAGCACAGATACGCAGTATTTT. Its translation: CASSATSTDTQYF.

The rearrangement uses TRBV6-5 and TRBJ1-2, with 7 bases lining up with TRBD1. Germline-derived CDR1 and CDR2 are MNHEY and SVGAGI. The CDR3 has 11 amino acids. Here the CDR3 reads CTTETGYGYTF. Here the CDR3 DNA reads TGTACCACCGAGACAGGGTATGGCTACACCTTC.

The chain employs TRBV20-1 and TRBJ1-3; no definite D call. Trimming took 3 bases from V and 0 from J, leaving 12 bases between them. The CDR3 contains 15 residues. The germline V gene encodes CDR1 DFQATT and CDR2 SNEGSKA (reference sequence). This CDR3 reads CSASRPGSSGNTIYF. Written as DNA, the CDR3 is TGCAGTGCTAGTCGGCCAGGTAGCTCTGGAAACACCATATATTTT.

The rearrangement joins TRBV6-5 to TRBJ1-2; TRBD1 is a possible D gene (5 bases). Per the germline V gene, CDR1 is MNHEY and CDR2 is SVGAGI. The CDR3 totals 13 residues. V dropped 4 bases and J dropped 8 bases, with 14 bases sitting between them. CDR3 DNA sequence: TGTGCCAGCAGTTCGGGCGGGACTATGGGCTACACCTTC. Translation gives CASSSGGTMGYTF.

V and J are TRBV6-5 and TRBJ1-6; D may be TRBD1 (5 bases). Per germline, CDR1 MNHEY and CDR2 SVGAGI. The CDR3 has 14 amino acids. V shed 7 bases and J shed 10 bases, with 17 bases lying between them. CDR3 sequence (DNA): TGTGCCAGCACTTCACGGGGCTCGGGGTCACCCCTCCACTTT. This sequence encodes CASTSRGSGSPLHF.

This clone was detected once. CDR3 DNA sequence: TGCGCCAGCAGCTCATCCGACACTTCCTTCTCCTACGAGCAGTACTTC. It yields the protein CASSSSDTSFSYEQYF. The V and J genes are TRBV5-1 and TRBJ2-7; D gene unclear. From germline, CDR1 is SGHRS and CDR2 YFSETQ. V was pared by 3 bases and J by 0 bases, with 16 bases between. The CDR3 spans 16 residues. Drawing the rest from reference TRBV5-1 and TRBJ2-7, the complete variable domain is KAGVTQTPRYLIKTRGQQVTLSCSPISGHRSVSWYQQTPGQGLQFLFEYFSETQRNKGNFPGRFSGRQFSNSRSEMNVSTLELGDSALYLCASSSSDTSFSYEQYFGPGTRLTVT.

The CDR3, as DNA: TGTGCCTGGAGCCGTGGGTCCGGGGGTGGCTACACCTTC. Residues: CAWSRGSGGGYTF. The chain links TRBV30 to TRBJ1-2; tentatively, D is TRBD1 (5 bases). This CDR3 comprises 13 residues. Germline loops: CDR1 GTSNPN, CDR2 SVGIG (reference sequence). Trimming removed 3 bases at V and 7 bases at J, with 15 bases between. The full variable domain, rest sourced from reference TRBV30 and TRBJ1-2, is SQTIHQWPATLVQPVGSPLSLECTVEGTSNPNLYWYRQAAGRGLQLLFYSVGIGQISSEVPQNLSASRPQDRQFILSSKKLLLSDSGFYLCAWSRGSGGGYTFGSGTRLTVV.

This clone was seen just once. The gene calls are TRBV3-1 (or the pseudogene TRBV3-2) and TRBJ2-7; possibly TRBD2 for D (6 bases). The CDR3 runs 16 residues. Per germline, CDR1 LGHDT and CDR2 YNNKEL (reference sequence). V lost 0 bases to trimming and J lost 1 base, with 13 bases between them. The CDR3 loop reads CASSQDLAGRSYEQYF. The DNA of the CDR3 is TGTGCCAGCAGCCAAGATCTCGCGGGACGTTCCTACGAGCAGTACTTC.

The chain has TRBV7-9 and TRBJ2-1; 8 bases are shared with TRBD2. The CDR3 totals 15 residues. Per the germline V gene, CDR1 is SEHNR and CDR2 is FQNEAQ (reference sequence). The junction had 7 bases not matched to a gene; V was cut back by 1 base and J by 8 bases. This chain's CDR3 is CASSLVIAGGHEQFF. CDR3 sequence (DNA): TGTGCCAGCAGCTTAGTGATCGCGGGAGGTCATGAGCAGTTCTTC.

The chain joins TRBV18 to TRBJ1-3; D is unresolved. Germline-derived CDR1 and CDR2 are KGHSH and LQKENI. Trimming cost V 3 bases and J 0 bases, with 9 bases left between them. This CDR3 contains 15 residues. The CDR3 loop reads CASSPTDSSGNTIYF. In DNA form, the CDR3 reads TGTGCCAGCTCACCCACGGATAGCTCTGGAAACACCATATATTTT.

The CDR3 bases are TGTGCCAGCAGGCCTGGGGGCACAACTAATGAAAAACTGTTTTTT. Translated, it gives CASRPGGTTNEKLFF. The chain joins TRBV2 to TRBJ1-4; D might be TRBD1 (6 bases). The V gene lost 6 bases and the J gene lost 0 bases, with 11 bases spanning the gap. Per the germline V gene, CDR1 is SNHLY and CDR2 is FYNNEI. This CDR3 has 15 residues.

V gene TRBV6-6 combines with J gene TRBJ1-1; D gene uncertain. Germline lookup yields CDR1 MNHNY and CDR2 SVGAGI (reference sequence). V was shortened by 8 bases and J by 0 bases, with 7 bases between the two germline ends. The CDR3 spans 12 residues. The CDR3 loop is CASSTMNTEAFF. The CDR3 DNA sequence: TGTGCCAGCTCTACTATGAACACTGAAGCTTTCTTT.

This chain joins TRBV6-6 and TRBJ1-5; the D is unclear. The V and J ends lost 5 bases and 6 bases respectively, with 14 bases between them. Germline CDR1 MNHNY, CDR2 SVGAGI (reference sequence). The CDR3 contains 14 residues. As DNA, the CDR3 is TGTGCCAGCAGTCGAGGACTTTCGGGTCAGCCCCAGCATTTT. Translated, it gives CASSRGLSGQPQHF.

The chain combines TRBV4-1 with TRBJ2-1, with D possibly TRBD1 on 6 matching bases. The CDR3 runs to 15 residues. The germline V gene has CDR1 MGHRA and CDR2 YSYEKL. Trimming stripped 1 base from V and 6 bases from J, with 13 bases between. Here the CDR3 reads CASSQGGGWGNEQFF. The CDR3 region has the DNA TGCGCCAGCAGCCAAGGTGGGGGCTGGGGCAATGAGCAGTTCTTC.

This chain links TRBV6-5 with TRBJ1-3; D remains unclear. The CDR3 contains 16 residues. Trimming pared 1 base from V and 3 bases from J, leaving 13 bases between. CDR1 is MNHEY, CDR2 SVGAGI, per germline. The CDR3 spells CASSYYDNGFGNTIYF. The DNA for the CDR3 is TGTGCCAGCAGTTACTACGACAACGGCTTTGGAAACACCATATATTTT.

Only a few counts were recorded for this clone. The chain couples TRBV2 to TRBJ1-5; D remains ambiguous. The CDR3 runs to 14 residues. V lost 0 bases and J lost 7, with 10 bases in between. CDR1 is SNHLY and CDR2 is FYNNEI in the germline V gene. Here the CDR3 DNA reads TGTGCCAGCAGTGAAGCGCAAAGAGGACAGCCCCAGCATTTT. Protein: CASSEAQRGQPQHF.